What follows is one TCR beta chain and its context. These data belong to a study of cytomegalovirus exposure and HLA in healthy donors. The CDR3 loop spans 15 amino acids. V lost 5 bases and J lost 4; bases outside the gene matches: 8. The germline CDR1 and CDR2 sequences are MNHNS and SASEGT. PCR used 60 Vbeta primers and 13 Jbeta primers. Assay: immunoSEQ multiplex PCR; the TCRdb copy retains only in-frame clones and omits some. The sample has 200,000 to 250,000 clones, roughly 90% seen once. The receptor's source is a woman aged 18 to 35 in good health and CMV-seronegative. The chain employs TRBV6-1 and TRBJ2-5, with 9 positions matching TRBD1. Sequencing was performed on PBMCs. The CDR3 protein is CASSQRQGEGETQYF. CDR3 DNA sequence: TGTGCCAGCAGTCAAAGACAGGGGGAGGGAGAGACCCAGTACTTC.